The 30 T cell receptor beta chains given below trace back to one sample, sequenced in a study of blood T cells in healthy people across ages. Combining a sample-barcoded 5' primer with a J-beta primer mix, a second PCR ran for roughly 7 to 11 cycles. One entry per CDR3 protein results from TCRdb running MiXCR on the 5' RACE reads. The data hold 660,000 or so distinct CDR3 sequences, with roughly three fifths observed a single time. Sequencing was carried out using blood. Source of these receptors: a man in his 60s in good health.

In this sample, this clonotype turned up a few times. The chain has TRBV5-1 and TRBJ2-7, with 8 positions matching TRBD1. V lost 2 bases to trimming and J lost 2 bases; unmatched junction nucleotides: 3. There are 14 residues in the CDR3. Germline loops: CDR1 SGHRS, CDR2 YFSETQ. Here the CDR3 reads CASSFGQGTYEQYF. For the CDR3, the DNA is TGCGCCAGCAGCTTCGGACAGGGTACCTACGAGCAGTACTTC.

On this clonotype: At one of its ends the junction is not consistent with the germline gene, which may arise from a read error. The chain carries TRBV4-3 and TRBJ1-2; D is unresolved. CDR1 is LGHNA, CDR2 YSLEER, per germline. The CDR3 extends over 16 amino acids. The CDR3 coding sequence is TGCGCCAGCAGCCAATCGGCGGCAAACGCTAACTATGGCTTCACCTTC. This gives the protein CASSQSAANANYGFTF.

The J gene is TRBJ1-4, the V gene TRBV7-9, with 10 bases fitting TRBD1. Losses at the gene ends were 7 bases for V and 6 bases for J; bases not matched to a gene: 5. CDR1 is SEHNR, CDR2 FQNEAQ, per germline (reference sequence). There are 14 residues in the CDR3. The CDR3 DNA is TGTGCCAGCACCAGGGACAGGGGACATGAAAAACTGTTTTTT. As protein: CASTRDRGHEKLFF.

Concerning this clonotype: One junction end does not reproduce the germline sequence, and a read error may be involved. In nucleotides, the CDR3 is TGTGCCAGCAGCTCCTCCGCGGGGGCATCGGCCCAAGAGACCCAGTATTTC. Protein: CASSSSAGASAQETQYF. The rearrangement uses TRBV7-8 and TRBJ2-5, with a tentative D call TRBD2 (7 bases). In germline, CDR1 is SGHVS, CDR2 FQNEAQ. The CDR3 covers 17 residues.

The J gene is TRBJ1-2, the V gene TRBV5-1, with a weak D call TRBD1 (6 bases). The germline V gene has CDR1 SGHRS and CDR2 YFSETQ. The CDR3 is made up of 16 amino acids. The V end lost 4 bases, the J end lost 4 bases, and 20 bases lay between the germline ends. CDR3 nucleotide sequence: TGCGCCAGCAGCCCAGGAGGGGGGAGCGGCGGCTATGGCTACACCTTC. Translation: CASSPGGGSGGYGYTF.

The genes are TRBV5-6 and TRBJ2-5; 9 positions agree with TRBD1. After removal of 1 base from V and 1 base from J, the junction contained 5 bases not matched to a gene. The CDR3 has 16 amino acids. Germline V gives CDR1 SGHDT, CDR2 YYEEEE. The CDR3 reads CASSLPTGGLQETQYF. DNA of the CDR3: TGTGCCAGCAGCTTGCCAACAGGGGGCCTCCAAGAGACCCAGTACTTC.

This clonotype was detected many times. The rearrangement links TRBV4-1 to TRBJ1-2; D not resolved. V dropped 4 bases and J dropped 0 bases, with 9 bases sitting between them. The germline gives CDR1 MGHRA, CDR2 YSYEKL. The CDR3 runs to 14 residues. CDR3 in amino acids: CASSPASSNYGYTF. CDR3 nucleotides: TGCGCCAGCAGCCCGGCCAGTTCTAACTATGGCTACACCTTC.

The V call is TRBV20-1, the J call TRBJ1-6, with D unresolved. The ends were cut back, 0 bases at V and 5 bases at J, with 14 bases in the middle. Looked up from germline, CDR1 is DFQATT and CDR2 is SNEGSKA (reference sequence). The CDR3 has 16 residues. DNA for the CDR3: TGCAGTGCTAGAGATGGGCTAGACGGAGATAATTCACCCCTCCACTTT. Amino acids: CSARDGLDGDNSPLHF.

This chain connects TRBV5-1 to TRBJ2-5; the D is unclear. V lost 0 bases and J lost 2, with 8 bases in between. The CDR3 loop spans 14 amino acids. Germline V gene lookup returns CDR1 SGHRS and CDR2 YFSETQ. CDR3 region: CASSLEIFQETQYF. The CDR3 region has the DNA TGCGCCAGCAGCTTGGAGATTTTTCAAGAGACCCAGTACTTC.

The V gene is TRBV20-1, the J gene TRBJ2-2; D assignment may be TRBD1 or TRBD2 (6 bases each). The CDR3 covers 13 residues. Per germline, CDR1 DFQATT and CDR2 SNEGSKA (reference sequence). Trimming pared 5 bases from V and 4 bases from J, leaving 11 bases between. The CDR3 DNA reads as TGCAGTGCTGGGAAGGGGGGCACCGGGGAGCTGTTTTTT. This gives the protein CSAGKGGTGELFF.

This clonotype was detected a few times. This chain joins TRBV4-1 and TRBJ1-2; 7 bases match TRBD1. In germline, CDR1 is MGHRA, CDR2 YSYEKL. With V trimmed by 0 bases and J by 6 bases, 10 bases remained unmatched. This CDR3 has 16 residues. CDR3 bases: TGCGCCAGCAGCCAAGATCAGGGGGGTTTAGCGGATGGCTACACCTTC. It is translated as CASSQDQGGLADGYTF.

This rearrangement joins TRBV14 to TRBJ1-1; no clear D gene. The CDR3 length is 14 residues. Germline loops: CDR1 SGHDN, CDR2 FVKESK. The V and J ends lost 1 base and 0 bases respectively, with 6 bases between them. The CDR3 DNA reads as TGTGCCAGCAGCCAAGGGTCAGTGAACACTGAAGCTTTCTTT. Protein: CASSQGSVNTEAFF.

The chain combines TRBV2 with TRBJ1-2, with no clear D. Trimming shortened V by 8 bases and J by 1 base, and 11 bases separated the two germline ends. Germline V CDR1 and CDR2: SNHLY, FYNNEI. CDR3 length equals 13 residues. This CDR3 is CASGEARNYGYTF. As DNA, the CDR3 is TGTGCCAGCGGAGAGGCGCGTAACTATGGCTACACCTTC.

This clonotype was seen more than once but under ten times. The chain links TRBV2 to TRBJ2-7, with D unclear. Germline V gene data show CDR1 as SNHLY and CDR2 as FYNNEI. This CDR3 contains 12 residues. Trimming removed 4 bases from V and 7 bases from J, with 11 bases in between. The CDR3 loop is CASSVPFEEQYF. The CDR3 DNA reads TGTGCCAGCAGTGTGCCCTTCGAGGAGCAGTACTTC.

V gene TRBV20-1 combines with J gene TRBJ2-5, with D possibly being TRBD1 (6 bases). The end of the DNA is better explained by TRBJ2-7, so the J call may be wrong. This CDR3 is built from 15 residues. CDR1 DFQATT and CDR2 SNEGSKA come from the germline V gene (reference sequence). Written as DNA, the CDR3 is TGCAGTGCTGGACCCGGGGCAGGGGAAATCCACGAGCAGTACTTC. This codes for CSAGPGAGEIHEQYF.

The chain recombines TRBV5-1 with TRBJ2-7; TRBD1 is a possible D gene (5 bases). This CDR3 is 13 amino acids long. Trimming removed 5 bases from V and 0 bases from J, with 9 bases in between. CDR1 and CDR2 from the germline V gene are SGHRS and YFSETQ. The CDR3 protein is CASRIGASYEQYF. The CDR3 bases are TGCGCCAGCAGGATTGGGGCCTCCTACGAGCAGTACTTC.

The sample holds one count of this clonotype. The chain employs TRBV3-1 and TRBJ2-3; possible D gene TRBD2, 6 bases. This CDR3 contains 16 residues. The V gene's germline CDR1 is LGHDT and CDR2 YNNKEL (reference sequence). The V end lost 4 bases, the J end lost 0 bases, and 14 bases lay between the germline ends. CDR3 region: CASSRSAGSSTDTQYF. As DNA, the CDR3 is TGTGCCAGCAGCCGGTCAGCGGGCTCTAGCACAGATACGCAGTATTTT.

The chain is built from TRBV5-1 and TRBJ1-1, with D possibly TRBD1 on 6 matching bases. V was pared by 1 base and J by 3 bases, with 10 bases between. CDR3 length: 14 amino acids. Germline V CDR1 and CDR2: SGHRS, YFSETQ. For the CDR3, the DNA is TGCGCCAGCAGCTTGCAGGGGCAGGACACTGAAGCTTTCTTT. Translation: CASSLQGQDTEAFF.

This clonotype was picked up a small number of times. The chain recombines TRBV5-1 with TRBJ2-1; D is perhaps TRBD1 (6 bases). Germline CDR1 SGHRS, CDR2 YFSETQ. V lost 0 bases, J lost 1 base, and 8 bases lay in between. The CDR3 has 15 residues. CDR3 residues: CASSLEGVSYNEQFF. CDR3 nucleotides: TGCGCCAGCAGCTTGGAGGGGGTGTCCTACAATGAGCAGTTCTTC.

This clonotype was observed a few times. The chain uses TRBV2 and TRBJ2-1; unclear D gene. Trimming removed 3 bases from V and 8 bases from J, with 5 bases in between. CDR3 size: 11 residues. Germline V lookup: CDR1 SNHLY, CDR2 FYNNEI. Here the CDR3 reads CASSERDEQFF. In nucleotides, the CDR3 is TGTGCCAGCAGTGAGCGAGATGAGCAGTTCTTC.

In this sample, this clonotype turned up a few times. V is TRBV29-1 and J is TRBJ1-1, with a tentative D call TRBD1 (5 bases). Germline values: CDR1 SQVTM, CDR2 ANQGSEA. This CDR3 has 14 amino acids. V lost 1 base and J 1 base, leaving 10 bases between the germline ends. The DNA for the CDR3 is TGCAGCGTTGAAGGTAGGGGCCAGAACACTGAAGCTTTCTTT. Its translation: CSVEGRGQNTEAFF.

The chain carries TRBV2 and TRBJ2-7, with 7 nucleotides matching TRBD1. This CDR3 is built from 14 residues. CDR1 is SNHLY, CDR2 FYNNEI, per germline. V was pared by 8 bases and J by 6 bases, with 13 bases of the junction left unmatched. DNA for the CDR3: TGTGCCAGCGAACAGGGGATGGGGTCGGCCGAGCAGTACTTC. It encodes CASEQGMGSAEQYF.

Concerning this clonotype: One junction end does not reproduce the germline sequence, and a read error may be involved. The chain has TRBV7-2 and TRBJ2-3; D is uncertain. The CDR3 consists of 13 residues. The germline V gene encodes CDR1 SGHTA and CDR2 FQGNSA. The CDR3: CASSWAEPDTQYF. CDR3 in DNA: TGTGCTAGCAGCTGGGCAGAACCAGATACGCAGTATTTT. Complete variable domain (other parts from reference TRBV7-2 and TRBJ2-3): GAGVSQSPSNKVTEKGKDVELRCDPISGHTALYWYRQSLGQGLEFLIYFQGNSAPDKSGLPSDRFSAERTGGSVSTLTIQRTQQEDSAVYLCASSWAEPDTQYFGPGTRLTVL.

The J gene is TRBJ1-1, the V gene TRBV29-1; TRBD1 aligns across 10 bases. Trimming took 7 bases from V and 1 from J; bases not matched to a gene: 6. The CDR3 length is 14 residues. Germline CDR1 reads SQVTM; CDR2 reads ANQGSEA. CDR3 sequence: CSAGQGGSNTEAFF. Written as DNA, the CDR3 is TGCAGCGCCGGACAGGGGGGATCGAACACTGAAGCTTTCTTT. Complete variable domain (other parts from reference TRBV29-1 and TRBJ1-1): SAVISQKPSRDICQRGTSLTIQCQVDSQVTMMFWYRQQPGQSLTLIATANQGSEATYESGFVIDKFPISRPNLTFSTLTVSNMSPEDSSIYLCSAGQGGSNTEAFFGQGTRLTVV.

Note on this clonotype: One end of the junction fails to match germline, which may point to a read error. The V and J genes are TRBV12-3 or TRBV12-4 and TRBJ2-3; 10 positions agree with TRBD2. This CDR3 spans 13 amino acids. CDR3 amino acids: CASASGSADAQYF. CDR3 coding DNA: TGTGCCAGCGCTAGCGGGAGCGCAGATGCGCAGTATTTT.

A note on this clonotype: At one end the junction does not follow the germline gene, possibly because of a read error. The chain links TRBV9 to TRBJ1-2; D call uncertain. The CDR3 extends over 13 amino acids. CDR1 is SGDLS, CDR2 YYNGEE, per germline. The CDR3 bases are TGTACCAGCAGCGTGACCGGACTAAGGGGCTACACCTTC. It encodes CTSSVTGLRGYTF. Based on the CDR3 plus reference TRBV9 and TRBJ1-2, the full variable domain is DSGVTQTPKHLITATGQRVTLRCSPRSGDLSVYWYQQSLDQGLQFLIQYYNGEERAKGNILERFSAQQFPDLHSELNLSSLELGDSALYFCTSSVTGLRGYTFGSGTRLTVV.

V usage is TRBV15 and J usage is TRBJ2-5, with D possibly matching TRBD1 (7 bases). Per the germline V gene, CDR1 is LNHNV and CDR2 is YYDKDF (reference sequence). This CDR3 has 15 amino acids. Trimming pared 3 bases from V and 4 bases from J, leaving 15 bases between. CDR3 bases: TGTGCCACCAGCAGTGGAACAGGGGAGGTAGAGACCCAGTACTTC. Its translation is CATSSGTGEVETQYF.

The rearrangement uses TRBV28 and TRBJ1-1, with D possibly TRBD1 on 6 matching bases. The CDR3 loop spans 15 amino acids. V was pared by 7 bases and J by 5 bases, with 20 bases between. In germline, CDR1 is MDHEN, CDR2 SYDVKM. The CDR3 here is CASIGGTGRGTEAFF. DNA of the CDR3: TGTGCCAGCATCGGCGGCACAGGGCGCGGAACTGAAGCTTTCTTT. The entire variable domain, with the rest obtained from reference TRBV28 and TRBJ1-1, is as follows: DVKVTQSSRYLVKRTGEKVFLECVQDMDHENMFWYRQDPGLGLRLIYFSYDVKMKEKGDIPEGYSVSREKKERFSLILESASTNQTSMYLCASIGGTGRGTEAFFGQGTRLTVV.

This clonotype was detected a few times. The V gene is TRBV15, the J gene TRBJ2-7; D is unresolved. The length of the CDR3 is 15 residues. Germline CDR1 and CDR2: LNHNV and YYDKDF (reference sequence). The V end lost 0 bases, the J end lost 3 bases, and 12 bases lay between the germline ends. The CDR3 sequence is CATSRDAIESYEQYF. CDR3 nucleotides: TGTGCCACCAGCAGAGATGCGATAGAGAGCTACGAGCAGTACTTC. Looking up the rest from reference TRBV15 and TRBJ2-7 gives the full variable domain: DAMVIQNPRYQVTQFGKPVTLSCSQTLNHNVMYWYQQKSSQAPKLLFHYYDKDFNNEADTPDNFQSRRPNTSFCFLDIRSPGLGDTAMYLCATSRDAIESYEQYFGPGTRLTVT.

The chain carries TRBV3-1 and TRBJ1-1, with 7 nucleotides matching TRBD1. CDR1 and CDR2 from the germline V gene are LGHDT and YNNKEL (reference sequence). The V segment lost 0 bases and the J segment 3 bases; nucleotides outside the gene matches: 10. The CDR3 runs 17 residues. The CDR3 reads CASSQDLTGWGDTEAFF. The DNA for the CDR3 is TGTGCCAGCAGCCAAGATCTGACAGGGTGGGGGGACACTGAAGCTTTCTTT.